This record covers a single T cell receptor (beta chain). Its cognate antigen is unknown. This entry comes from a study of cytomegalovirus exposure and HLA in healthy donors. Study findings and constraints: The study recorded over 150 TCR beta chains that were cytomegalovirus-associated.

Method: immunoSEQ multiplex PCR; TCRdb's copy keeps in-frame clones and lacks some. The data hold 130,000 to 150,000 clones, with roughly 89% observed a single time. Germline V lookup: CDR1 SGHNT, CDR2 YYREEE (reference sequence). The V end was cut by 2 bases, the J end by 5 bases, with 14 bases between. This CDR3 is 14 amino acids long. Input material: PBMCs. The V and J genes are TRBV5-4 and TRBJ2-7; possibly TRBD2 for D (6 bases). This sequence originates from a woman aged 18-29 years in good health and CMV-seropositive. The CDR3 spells CASSLESGRNEQYF. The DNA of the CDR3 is TGTGCCAGCAGCTTAGAGTCGGGGAGGAACGAGCAGTACTTC. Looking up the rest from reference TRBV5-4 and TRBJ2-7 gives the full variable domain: ETGVTQSPTHLIKTRGQQVTLRCSSQSGHNTVSWYQQALGQGPQFIFQYYREEENGRGNFPPRFSGLQFPNYSSELNVNALELDDSALYLCASSLESGRNEQYFGPGTRLTVT.